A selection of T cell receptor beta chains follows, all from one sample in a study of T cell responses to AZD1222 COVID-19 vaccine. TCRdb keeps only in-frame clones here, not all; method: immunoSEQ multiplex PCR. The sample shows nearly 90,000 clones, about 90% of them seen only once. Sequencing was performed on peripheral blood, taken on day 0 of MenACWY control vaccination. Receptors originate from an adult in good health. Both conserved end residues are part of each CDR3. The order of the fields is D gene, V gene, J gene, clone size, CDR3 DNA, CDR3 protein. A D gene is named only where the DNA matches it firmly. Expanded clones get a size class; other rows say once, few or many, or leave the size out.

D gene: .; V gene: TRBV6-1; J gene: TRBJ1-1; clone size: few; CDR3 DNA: TGTGCCAGCAGTGAAGACAGACACACTGAAGCTTTCTTT; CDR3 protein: CASSEDRHTEAFF
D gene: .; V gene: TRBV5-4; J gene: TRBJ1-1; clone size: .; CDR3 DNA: TGTGCCAGCAGCGGGGGCCCAGGGATGAACACTGAAGCTTTCTTT; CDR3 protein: CASSGGPGMNTEAFF
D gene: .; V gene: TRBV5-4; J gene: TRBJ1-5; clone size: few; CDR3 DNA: TGTGCCAGCAGCTTGATGGGGTTACCAGATCAGCCCCAGCATTTT; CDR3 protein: CASSLMGLPDQPQHF
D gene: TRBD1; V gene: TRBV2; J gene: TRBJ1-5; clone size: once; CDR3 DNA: TGTGCCAGCAGTAGGGACAGGGGCGGGGATCAGCCCCAGCATTTT; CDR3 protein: CASSRDRGGDQPQHF
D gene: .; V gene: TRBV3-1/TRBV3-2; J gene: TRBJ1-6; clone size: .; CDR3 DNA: TGTGCCAGCAGCCAAGATTCACCCCTCCACTTT; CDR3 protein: CASSQDSPLHF
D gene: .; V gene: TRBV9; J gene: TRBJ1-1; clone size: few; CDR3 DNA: TGTGCCAGCAGCGCCTTAGGCCCAGGGGAGAACACTGAAGCTTTCTTT; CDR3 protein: CASSALGPGENTEAFF
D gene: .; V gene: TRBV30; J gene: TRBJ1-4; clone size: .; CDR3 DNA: TGTGCCTGGAGTGAACGGTTTAATGAAAAACTGTTTTTT; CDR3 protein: CAWSERFNEKLFF
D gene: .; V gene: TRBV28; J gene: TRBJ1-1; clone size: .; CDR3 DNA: TGTGCCAGCAGCCCTGGCGGGGGGCGGTTGAAAGCTTTCTTT; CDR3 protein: CASSPGGGRLKAFF
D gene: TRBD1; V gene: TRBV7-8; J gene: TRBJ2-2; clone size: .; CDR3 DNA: TGTGCCAGCAGCTACCCCAAAGACAGGGCGAACACCGGGGAGCTGTTTTTT; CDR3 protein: CASSYPKDRANTGELFF
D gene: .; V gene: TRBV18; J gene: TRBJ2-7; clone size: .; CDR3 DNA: TGTGCCAGCTCACCAGGGACACCATTCTCCTACGAGCAGTACTTC; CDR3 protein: CASSPGTPFSYEQYF
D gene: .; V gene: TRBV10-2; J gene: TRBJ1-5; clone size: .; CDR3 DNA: TGCGCCAGCACCCCCGGTCTGCAGAATAGCAATCAGCCCCAGCATTTT; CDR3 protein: CASTPGLQNSNQPQHF
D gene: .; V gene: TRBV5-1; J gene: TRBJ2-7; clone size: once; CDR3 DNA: TGCGCCAGCAGCCCAGGGACTGGGTCCGAGCAGTACTTC; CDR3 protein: CASSPGTGSEQYF
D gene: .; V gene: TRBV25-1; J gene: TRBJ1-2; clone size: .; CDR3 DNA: TGTGCCAGCTCGGGGAAGGGGCGGTATGGCTACACCTTC; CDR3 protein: CASSGKGRYGYTF
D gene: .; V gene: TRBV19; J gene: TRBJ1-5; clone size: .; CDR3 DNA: TGTGCCAGTAGTATAGACGCAGGGACCAATCAGCCCCAGCATTTT; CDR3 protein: CASSIDAGTNQPQHF
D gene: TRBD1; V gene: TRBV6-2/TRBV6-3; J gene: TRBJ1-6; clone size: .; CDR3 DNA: TGTGCCAGCAGTTACCCGGGACAGGGGGTATCACCCCTCCACTTT; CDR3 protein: CASSYPGQGVSPLHF
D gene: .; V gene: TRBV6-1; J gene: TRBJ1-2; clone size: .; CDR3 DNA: TGTGCCAGCAGTGAAGCGGAAGGGGTAGGATATGGCTACACCTTC; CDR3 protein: CASSEAEGVGYGYTF
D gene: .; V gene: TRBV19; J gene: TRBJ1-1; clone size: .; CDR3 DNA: TGTGCCAGTAGTAAGGATCTTGGGGGAAGCACTGAAGCTTTCTTT; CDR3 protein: CASSKDLGGSTEAFF
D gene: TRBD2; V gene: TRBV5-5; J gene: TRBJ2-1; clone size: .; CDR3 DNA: TGTGCCAGCAGCCGGACTAGCGGGGGTTCCTACAATGAGCAGTTCTTC; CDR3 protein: CASSRTSGGSYNEQFF
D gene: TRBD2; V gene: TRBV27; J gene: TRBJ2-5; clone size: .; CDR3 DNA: TGTGCCAGCAGTCGATCGGGGGGCCAAGAGACCCAGTACTTC; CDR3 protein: CASSRSGGQETQYF
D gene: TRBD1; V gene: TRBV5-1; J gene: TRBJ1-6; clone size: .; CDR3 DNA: TGCGCCAGCAGCCGGGACAGGGGAAATTCACCCCTCCACTTT; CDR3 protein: CASSRDRGNSPLHF
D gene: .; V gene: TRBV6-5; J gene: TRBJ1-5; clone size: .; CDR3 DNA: TGTGCCAGCAGCATGGGATCCCTGGGGGATCAGCCCCAGCATTTT; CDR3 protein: CASSMGSLGDQPQHF
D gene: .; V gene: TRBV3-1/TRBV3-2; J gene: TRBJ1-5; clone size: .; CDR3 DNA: TGTGCCAGCAGCTTGGACAGTAGCAATCAGCCCCAGCATTTT; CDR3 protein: CASSLDSSNQPQHF
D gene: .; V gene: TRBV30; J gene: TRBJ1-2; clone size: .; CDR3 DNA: TGTGCCTGGAGTGTAGGGTTGAGGGGCTACACCTTC; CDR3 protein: CAWSVGLRGYTF
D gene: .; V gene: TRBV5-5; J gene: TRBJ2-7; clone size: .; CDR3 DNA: TGTGCCAGCAGCTTGGCGGGCGGACAACGCTACGAGCAGTACTTC; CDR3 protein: CASSLAGGQRYEQYF
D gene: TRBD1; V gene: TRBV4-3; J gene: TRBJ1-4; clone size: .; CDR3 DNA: TGCGCCAGCAGCCAAGGGGGACAGCGAAATGAAAAACTGTTTTTT; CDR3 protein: CASSQGGQRNEKLFF
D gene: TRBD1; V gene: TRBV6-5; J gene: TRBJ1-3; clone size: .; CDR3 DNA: TGTGCCAGCAGTTCCCCAGGGGGCGGAAACACCATATATTTT; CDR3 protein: CASSSPGGGNTIYF
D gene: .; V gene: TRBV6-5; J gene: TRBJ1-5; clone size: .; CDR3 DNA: TGTGCCAGCAGTCCCACGAGGGACACGGCCTCGCATTTT; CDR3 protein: CASSPTRDTASHF
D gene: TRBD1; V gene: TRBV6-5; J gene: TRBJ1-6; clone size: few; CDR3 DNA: TGTGCCAGCAGTCGGACAGGGCTATATAATTCACCCCTCCACTTT; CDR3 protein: CASSRTGLYNSPLHF
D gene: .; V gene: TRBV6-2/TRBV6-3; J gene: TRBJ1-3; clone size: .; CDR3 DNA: TGTGCCAGCAGTTTGGACGCGGGAAACACCATATATTTT; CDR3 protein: CASSLDAGNTIYF